A single TCR beta chain is shown here with its context. What it binds is unknown. All donors participated as healthy donors of bone marrow. The data were taken from a study of cytomegalovirus exposure and HLA in healthy donors. Broader study findings: By HLA locus, TCR association rates varied in a later analysis, with DRB1 showing the most and HLA-C the fewest. Reports showed the classifier diagnosing cytomegalovirus status with high specificity and sensitivity. The study put 150 or so TCR beta chains on its list as cytomegalovirus-associated.

PCR employed 60 Vbeta and 13 Jbeta primers. Profiled with immunoSEQ multiplex PCR; TCRdb holds only in-frame clones, not every one. The repertoire holds approximately 130,000 clones, with roughly four fifths as singletons. Germline-derived CDR1 and CDR2 are GTSNPN and SVGIG (reference sequence). V dropped 0 bases and J dropped 2; count of bases not matched to a gene: 9. The CDR3 contains 17 residues. Sequenced material: PBMCs. The chain carries TRBV30 and TRBJ2-3, with 9 bases identical to TRBD2. The source is a man younger than 40 in good health and CMV-seronegative. CDR3 protein: CAWSVGAGGPFTDTQYF. The CDR3 coding sequence is TGTGCCTGGAGTGTGGGTGCGGGGGGGCCGTTCACAGATACGCAGTATTTT.